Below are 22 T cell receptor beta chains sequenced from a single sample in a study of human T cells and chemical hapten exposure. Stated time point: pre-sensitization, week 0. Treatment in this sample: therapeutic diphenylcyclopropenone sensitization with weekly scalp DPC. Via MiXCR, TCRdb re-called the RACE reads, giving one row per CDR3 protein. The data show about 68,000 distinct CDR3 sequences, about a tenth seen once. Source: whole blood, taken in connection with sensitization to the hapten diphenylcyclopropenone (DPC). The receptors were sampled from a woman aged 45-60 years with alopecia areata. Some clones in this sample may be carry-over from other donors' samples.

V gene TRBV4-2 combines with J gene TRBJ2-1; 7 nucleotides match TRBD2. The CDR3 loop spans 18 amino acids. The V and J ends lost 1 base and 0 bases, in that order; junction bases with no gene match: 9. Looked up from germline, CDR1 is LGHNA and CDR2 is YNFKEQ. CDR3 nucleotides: TGTGCCAGCAGCCAAGCGAGGGAGGGGATTCCCTCCTACAATGAGCAGTTCTTC. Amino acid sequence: CASSQAREGIPSYNEQFF.

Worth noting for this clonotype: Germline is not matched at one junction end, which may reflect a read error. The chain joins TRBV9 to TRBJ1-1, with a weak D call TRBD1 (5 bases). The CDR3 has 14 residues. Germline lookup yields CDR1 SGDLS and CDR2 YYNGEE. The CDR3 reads CASSVAGKRTEAYF. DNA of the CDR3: TGTGCCAGCAGCGTAGCAGGGAAGAGGACTGAAGCTTACTTT.

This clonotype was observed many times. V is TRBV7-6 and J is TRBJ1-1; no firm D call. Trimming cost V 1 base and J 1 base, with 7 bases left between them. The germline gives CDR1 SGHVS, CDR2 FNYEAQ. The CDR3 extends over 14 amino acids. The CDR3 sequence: CASSLVPPNTEAFF. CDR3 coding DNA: TGTGCCAGCAGCTTAGTTCCTCCGAACACTGAAGCTTTCTTT.

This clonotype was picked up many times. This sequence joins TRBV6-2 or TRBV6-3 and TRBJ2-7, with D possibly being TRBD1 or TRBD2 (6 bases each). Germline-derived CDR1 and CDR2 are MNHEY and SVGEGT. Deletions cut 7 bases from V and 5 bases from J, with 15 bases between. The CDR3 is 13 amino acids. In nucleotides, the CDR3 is TGTGCCAGCATCTCCGGGGGCGTGGACGAGCAGTACTTC. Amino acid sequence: CASISGGVDEQYF.

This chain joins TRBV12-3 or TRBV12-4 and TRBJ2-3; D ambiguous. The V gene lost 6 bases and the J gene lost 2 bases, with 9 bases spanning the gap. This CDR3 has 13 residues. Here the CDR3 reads CASSHGPTDTQYF. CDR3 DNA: TGTGCCAGCAGCCATGGGCCCACAGATACGCAGTATTTT.

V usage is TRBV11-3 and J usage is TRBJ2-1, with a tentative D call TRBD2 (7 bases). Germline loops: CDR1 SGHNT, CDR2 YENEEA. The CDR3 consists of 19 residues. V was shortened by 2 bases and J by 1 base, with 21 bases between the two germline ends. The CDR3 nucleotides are TGTGCCAGCAGCTTATCCTGGGGGGGGCGACTAGAGTCCTACAATGAGCAGTTCTTC. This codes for CASSLSWGGRLESYNEQFF.

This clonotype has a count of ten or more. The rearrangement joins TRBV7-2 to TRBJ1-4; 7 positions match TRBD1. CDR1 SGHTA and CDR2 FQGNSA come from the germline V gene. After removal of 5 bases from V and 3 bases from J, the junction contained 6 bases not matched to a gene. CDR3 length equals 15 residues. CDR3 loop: CASSPQTGPNEKLFF. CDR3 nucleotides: TGTGCCAGCAGCCCCCAGACAGGGCCTAATGAAAAACTGTTTTTT.

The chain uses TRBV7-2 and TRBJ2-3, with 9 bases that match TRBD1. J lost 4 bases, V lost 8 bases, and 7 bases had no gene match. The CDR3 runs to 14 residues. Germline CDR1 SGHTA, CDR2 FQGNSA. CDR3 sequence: CASLPRTGADTQYF. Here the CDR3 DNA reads TGTGCCAGCCTCCCACGGACAGGGGCAGATACGCAGTATTTT.

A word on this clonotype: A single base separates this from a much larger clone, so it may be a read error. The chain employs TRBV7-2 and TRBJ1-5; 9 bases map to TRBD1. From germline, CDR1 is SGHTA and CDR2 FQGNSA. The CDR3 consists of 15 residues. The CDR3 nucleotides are TGTGCCGGCAGCTTAGGGGACAGGGTTAGTCAGCCCCAGCATTTT. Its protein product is CAGSLGDRVSQPQHF.

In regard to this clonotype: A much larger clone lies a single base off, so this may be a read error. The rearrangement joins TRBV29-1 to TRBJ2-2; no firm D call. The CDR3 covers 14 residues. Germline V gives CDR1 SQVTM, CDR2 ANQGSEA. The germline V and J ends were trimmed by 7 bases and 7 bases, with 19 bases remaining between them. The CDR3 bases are TGCAGCGCATCCGTAGCTTCTCGTAGCGGGGAGCTGTTTTTT. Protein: CSASVASRSGELFF.

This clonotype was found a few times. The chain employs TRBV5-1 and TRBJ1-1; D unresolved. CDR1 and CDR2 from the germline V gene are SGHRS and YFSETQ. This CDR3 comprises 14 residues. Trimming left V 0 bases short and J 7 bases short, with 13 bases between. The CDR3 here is CASSLEQFGDEAFF. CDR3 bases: TGCGCCAGCAGCTTGGAGCAGTTCGGAGATGAAGCTTTCTTT.

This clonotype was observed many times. DNA for the CDR3: TGTGCCACCTCAGTCCCGGGACAGGGATCGGAGGTGAGGGATACGCAGTATTTT. As protein: CATSVPGQGSEVRDTQYF. The chain uses TRBV28 and TRBJ2-3; 9 bases agree with TRBD1. This CDR3 has 18 residues. V was clipped by 10 bases and J by 6 bases; unmatched bases: 23. From germline, CDR1 is MDHEN and CDR2 SYDVKM. Full variable domain (outside the CDR3, taken from reference TRBV28 and TRBJ2-3): DVKVTQSSRYLVKRTGEKVFLECVQDMDHENMFWYRQDPGLGLRLIYFSYDVKMKEKGDIPEGYSVSREKKERFSLILESASTNQTSMYLCATSVPGQGSEVRDTQYFGPGTRLTVL.

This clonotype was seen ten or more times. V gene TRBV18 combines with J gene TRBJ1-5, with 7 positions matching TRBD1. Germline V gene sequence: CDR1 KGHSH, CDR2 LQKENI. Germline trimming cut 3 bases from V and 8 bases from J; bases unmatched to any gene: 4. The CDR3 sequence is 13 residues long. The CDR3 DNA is TGTGCCAGCTCACCTCGACAGGGTGAGCCCCAGCATTTT. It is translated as CASSPRQGEPQHF.

The CDR3 protein is CASSLRRDSVHEQYF. The CDR3 DNA is TGTGCCAGCAGCCTGAGACGGGACAGCGTCCACGAGCAGTACTTC. The chain combines TRBV7-9 with TRBJ2-7, with 7 bases lining up with TRBD1. The CDR3 is 15 residues long. CDR1 is SEHNR and CDR2 is FQNEAQ in the germline V gene (reference sequence). The V and J ends lost 5 bases and 5 bases, in that order; junction bases with no gene match: 12.

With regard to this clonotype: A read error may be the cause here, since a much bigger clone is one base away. The CDR3 DNA is TGCAGTGCTAAGAGCTCCCCAGGGCGCCAAAGGTACGAGCAGTACTTC. Translating gives CSAKSSPGRQRYEQYF. This chain connects TRBV20-1 to TRBJ2-7; possible D gene TRBD1, 5 bases. Deletions cut 4 bases from V and 4 bases from J, with 23 bases between. Germline lookup yields CDR1 DFQATT and CDR2 SNEGSKA (reference sequence). The CDR3 covers 16 residues.

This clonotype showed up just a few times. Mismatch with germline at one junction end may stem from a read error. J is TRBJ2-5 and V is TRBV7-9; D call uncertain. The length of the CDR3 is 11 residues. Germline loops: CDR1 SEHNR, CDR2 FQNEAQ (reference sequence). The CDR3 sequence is CASRDGPVQSF. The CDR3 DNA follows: TGTGCCAGCAGAGACGGGCCCGTACAGTCCTTC.

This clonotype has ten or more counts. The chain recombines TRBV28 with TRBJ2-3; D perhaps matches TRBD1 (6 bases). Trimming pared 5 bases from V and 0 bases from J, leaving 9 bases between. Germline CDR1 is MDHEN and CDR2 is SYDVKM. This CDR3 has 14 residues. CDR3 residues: CASSRTASTDTQYF. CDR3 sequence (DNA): TGTGCCAGCAGTCGGACAGCTAGCACAGATACGCAGTATTTT.

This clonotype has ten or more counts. The CDR3 spells CASSLRRGGSSYEQYF. CDR3 coding DNA: TGTGCCAGCAGCTTAAGACGCGGGGGGTCCTCCTACGAGCAGTACTTC. The genes are TRBV7-3 and TRBJ2-7; 8 positions match TRBD2. V dropped 1 base and J dropped 0; count of bases not matched to a gene: 5. CDR3 length: 16 residues. CDR1 is SGHTA, CDR2 FQGTGA, per germline.

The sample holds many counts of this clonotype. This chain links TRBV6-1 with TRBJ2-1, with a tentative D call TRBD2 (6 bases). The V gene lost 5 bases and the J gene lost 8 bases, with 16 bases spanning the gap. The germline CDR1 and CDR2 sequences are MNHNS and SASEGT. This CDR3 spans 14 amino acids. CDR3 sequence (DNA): TGTGCCAGCAGTATGCGGGGCCCGGAGGATGAGCAGTTCTTC. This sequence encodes CASSMRGPEDEQFF.

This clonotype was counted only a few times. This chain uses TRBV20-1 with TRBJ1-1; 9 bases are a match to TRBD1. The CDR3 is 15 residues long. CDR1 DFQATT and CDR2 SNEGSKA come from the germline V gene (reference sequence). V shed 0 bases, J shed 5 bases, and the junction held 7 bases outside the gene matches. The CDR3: CSARDGQGRETEAFF. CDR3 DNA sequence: TGCAGTGCTAGAGATGGACAGGGGAGGGAAACTGAAGCTTTCTTT.

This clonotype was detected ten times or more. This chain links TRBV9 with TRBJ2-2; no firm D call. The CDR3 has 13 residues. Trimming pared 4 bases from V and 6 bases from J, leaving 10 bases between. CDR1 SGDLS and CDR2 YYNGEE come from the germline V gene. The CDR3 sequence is CASSRTSSGELFF. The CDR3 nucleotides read TGTGCCAGCAGCCGAACATCCTCCGGGGAGCTGTTTTTT. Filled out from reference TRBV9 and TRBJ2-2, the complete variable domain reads DSGVTQTPKHLITATGQRVTLRCSPRSGDLSVYWYQQSLDQGLQFLIQYYNGEERAKGNILERFSAQQFPDLHSELNLSSLELGDSALYFCASSRTSSGELFFGEGSRLTVL.

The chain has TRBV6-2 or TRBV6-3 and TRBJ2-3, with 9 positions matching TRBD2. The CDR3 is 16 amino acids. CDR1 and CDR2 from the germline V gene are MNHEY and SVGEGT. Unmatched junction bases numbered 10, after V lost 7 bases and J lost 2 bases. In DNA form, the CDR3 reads TGTGCCAGCACCCGACCCCCGGGACTAGCCACAGATACGCAGTATTTT. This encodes CASTRPPGLATDTQYF.